The 21 T cell receptor beta chains given below trace back to one sample, sequenced in a study of T cells in Graves' hyperthyroidism and ophthalmopathy. Amplified TCR beta CDR3 regions came from RNA transcripts. When the TCR CDR3 underwent first-round RT-PCR, the HTBI primer set was used. TCRdb recomputed calls from the multiplex PCR reads with MiXCR, one row per CDR3 protein. The data contain 400,000 to 600,000 distinct CDR3 sequences, around 16% of them singletons. The sequencing input was blood. Source of these receptors: a woman aged 25-40 years with Graves' ophthalmopathy.

There are many counts of this clonotype. V usage is TRBV28 and J usage is TRBJ2-1; 9 bases match TRBD2. CDR1 MDHEN and CDR2 SYDVKM come from the germline V gene. The CDR3 sequence is 16 residues long. V dropped 4 bases and J dropped 1; count of bases not matched to a gene: 5. The CDR3 DNA reads as TGTGCCAGCAGTTCCACTAGCGGGCGATCCTACAATGAGCAGTTCTTC. This sequence encodes CASSSTSGRSYNEQFF. The whole variable domain, filled in from reference TRBV28 and TRBJ2-1, reads DVKVTQSSRYLVKRTGEKVFLECVQDMDHENMFWYRQDPGLGLRLIYFSYDVKMKEKGDIPEGYSVSREKKERFSLILESASTNQTSMYLCASSSTSGRSYNEQFFGPGTRLTVL.

This clonotype showed up just a few times. In nucleotides, the CDR3 is TGCAGTGCCCGGTCGGTCCTCTCCTACGAGCAGTACTTC. Its translation is CSARSVLSYEQYF. V gene TRBV20-1 combines with J gene TRBJ2-7; D unresolved. This CDR3 has 13 residues. Germline V CDR1 and CDR2: DFQATT, SNEGSKA (reference sequence). V lost 6 bases to trimming and J lost 0 bases, with 12 bases between them.

There are many counts of this clonotype. The J gene is TRBJ2-7, the V gene TRBV30; 10 positions agree with TRBD2. The trim removed 2 bases at V and 5 bases at J, leaving 3 bases unmatched. This CDR3 region has 13 residues. Germline loops: CDR1 GTSNPN, CDR2 SVGIG (reference sequence). The CDR3 DNA is TGTGCCTGGAGTCTAGCGGGAGACCACGAGCAGTACTTC. It translates to CAWSLAGDHEQYF. The whole variable domain, filled in from reference TRBV30 and TRBJ2-7, reads SQTIHQWPATLVQPVGSPLSLECTVEGTSNPNLYWYRQAAGRGLQLLFYSVGIGQISSEVPQNLSASRPQDRQFILSSKKLLLSDSGFYLCAWSLAGDHEQYFGPGTRLTVT.

This clonotype was counted many times. This chain connects TRBV7-2 to TRBJ2-3; possibly TRBD1 for D (6 bases). Germline CDR1 SGHTA, CDR2 FQGNSA. The CDR3 totals 15 residues. The V and J ends lost 3 bases and 2 bases respectively, with 12 bases between them. The CDR3 loop reads CASSFTGMDTDTQYF. In nucleotides, the CDR3 is TGTGCCAGCAGCTTTACAGGGATGGACACAGATACGCAGTATTTT.

In this sample, this clonotype turned up many times. This rearrangement joins TRBV9 to TRBJ2-2; D may correspond to TRBD1 or TRBD2 (5 bases each). Germline V gene lookup returns CDR1 SGDLS and CDR2 YYNGEE. Trimming removed 4 bases at V and 0 bases at J, with 10 bases between. The CDR3 is 15 amino acids. CDR3: CASSPGTSNTGELFF. The CDR3, as DNA: TGTGCCAGCAGCCCGGGGACGTCGAACACCGGGGAGCTGTTTTTT.

This clonotype was counted many times. J is TRBJ2-4 and V is TRBV28; 7 bases line up with TRBD2. Per germline, CDR1 MDHEN and CDR2 SYDVKM. The CDR3 spans 13 residues. J was trimmed by 9 bases and V by 3 bases; bases with no gene match: 5. The CDR3 region is CASSLAGEVIQYF. CDR3 sequence (DNA): TGTGCCAGCAGTTTGGCGGGAGAGGTCATTCAGTACTTC.

This chain joins TRBV2 and TRBJ1-1; 9 bases line up with TRBD1. The CDR3 totals 14 residues. J was trimmed by 9 bases and V by 6 bases; bases with no gene match: 11. Germline lookup yields CDR1 SNHLY and CDR2 FYNNEI. The CDR3 DNA is TGTGCCAGCAGGAGGACAGGGGCGCTACCGCAAGCTTTCTTT. It yields the protein CASRRTGALPQAFF.

There are many counts of this clonotype. V gene TRBV12-3 or TRBV12-4 combines with J gene TRBJ1-2; 10 positions agree with TRBD1. This CDR3 contains 16 residues. V dropped 5 bases and J dropped 4; count of bases not matched to a gene: 10. CDR3 amino acids: CASSPPGQGFIYGYTF. In DNA, the CDR3 is TGTGCCAGCAGTCCACCGGGACAGGGGTTTATCTATGGCTACACCTTC.

This clonotype was picked up many times. The chain couples TRBV7-2 to TRBJ1-5; D ambiguous. Between the trimmed V and J ends, which lost 1 base and 5 bases, there was a span of 12 bases. Germline loops: CDR1 SGHTA, CDR2 FQGNSA. CDR3 length equals 15 residues. CDR3 loop: CASSLVSTNHQPQHF. In DNA, the CDR3 is TGTGCCAGCAGCTTAGTATCCACAAACCATCAGCCCCAGCATTTT.

V and J are TRBV27 and TRBJ2-6; D remains ambiguous. Germline lookup yields CDR1 MNHEY and CDR2 SMNVEV (reference sequence). Trimming took off 2 bases at V and 0 bases at J, with 5 bases between the two ends. This CDR3 is built from 15 residues. CDR3 nucleotide sequence: TGTGCCAGCAGTTTAATAGTCTCTGGGGCCAACGTCCTGACTTTC. This codes for CASSLIVSGANVLTF. The full variable domain, completed using reference TRBV27 and TRBJ2-6, is EAQVTQNPRYLITVTGKKLTVTCSQNMNHEYMSWYRQDPGLGLRQIYYSMNVEVTDKGDVPEGYKVSRKEKRNFPLILESPSPNQTSLYFCASSLIVSGANVLTFGAGSRLTVL.

The chain is built from TRBV4-2 and TRBJ1-6; D uncertain. With 0 bases removed from V and 12 bases from J, the gap between germline ends came to 24 bases. The germline CDR1 and CDR2 sequences are LGHNA and YNFKEQ. The CDR3 has 18 amino acids. CDR3 sequence reads: CASSQDQAAEVLLGPLHF. The CDR3 DNA reads TGTGCCAGCAGCCAAGATCAGGCCGCCGAGGTGTTGCTAGGACCCCTCCACTTT.

This rearrangement joins TRBV6-1 to TRBJ2-6; D gene uncertain. The ends were cut back, 6 bases at V and 0 bases at J, with 21 bases in the middle. The CDR3 length is 19 residues. CDR1 and CDR2 (germline): MNHNS, SASEGT. DNA of the CDR3: TGTGCCAGCAGCCTGGACGGCCCGATACGTAGCTCTGGGGCCAACGTCCTGACTTTC. It specifies CASSLDGPIRSSGANVLTF.

The V and J genes are TRBV7-9 and TRBJ2-1; 7 positions match TRBD2. V shed 3 bases and J 3 bases; nucleotides not matched to a gene: 8. CDR1 SEHNR and CDR2 FQNEAQ come from the germline V gene (reference sequence). This CDR3 has 16 residues. The CDR3 region has the DNA TGTGCCAGCAGCTTGGTCCTAGCGGCTAGCTACAATGAGCAGTTCTTC. Its translation is CASSLVLAASYNEQFF.

This clonotype was seen only a few times. The chain couples TRBV7-8 to TRBJ2-7, with 8 positions matching TRBD1. Trimming removed 5 bases from V and 2 bases from J; junction bases left unmatched: 17. The germline V gene has CDR1 SGHVS and CDR2 FQNEAQ. The CDR3 has 18 amino acids. DNA of the CDR3: TGTGCCAGCAGCCGATTTGACAGGGGAGCGTCCCGGCCCTACGAGCAGTACTTC. Translation: CASSRFDRGASRPYEQYF.

This chain uses TRBV12-3 or TRBV12-4 with TRBJ1-1, with D unclear. Trimming removed 1 base from V and 7 bases from J, with 13 bases in between. The CDR3 spans 14 residues. CDR3 sequence reads: CASSLGSKPNEAFF. The CDR3, as DNA: TGTGCCAGCAGTTTAGGGTCCAAGCCCAATGAAGCTTTCTTT.

The chain joins TRBV20-1 to TRBJ2-3; 11 bases match TRBD2. Germline lookup yields CDR1 DFQATT and CDR2 SNEGSKA (reference sequence). The length of the CDR3 is 17 residues. The V gene end was trimmed by 3 bases and the J gene end by 5 bases; junction bases not matched to a gene: 13. CDR3 nucleotide sequence: TGCAGTGCTAGTAGGTGGCTAGCGGGAGGATCGGGAGATACGCAGTATTTT. It specifies CSASRWLAGGSGDTQYF.

This clonotype was counted ten times or more. This chain links TRBV18 with TRBJ1-1; no clear D gene. Germline V gene lookup returns CDR1 KGHSH and CDR2 LQKENI. CDR3 size: 13 residues. V was pared by 3 bases and J by 3 bases, with 8 bases between. CDR3 nucleotides: TGTGCCAGCTCACCGGGAGTAGACACTGAAGCTTTCTTT. This codes for CASSPGVDTEAFF.

This clonotype has a handful of counts. The chain carries TRBV27 and TRBJ2-3; D gene uncertain. The V gene's germline CDR1 is MNHEY and CDR2 SMNVEV (reference sequence). This CDR3 comprises 14 residues. Deletions cut 6 bases from V and 1 base from J, with 11 bases between. CDR3 amino acids: CASSRLSGTDTQYF. DNA of the CDR3: TGTGCCAGCAGCCGCCTTTCGGGCACAGATACGCAGTATTTT.

The chain uses TRBV15 and TRBJ1-6; tentative D call: TRBD1 (6 bases). This CDR3 is built from 13 residues. Germline V gene data show CDR1 as LNHNV and CDR2 as YYDKDF (reference sequence). V was shortened by 8 bases and J by 7 bases, with 12 bases between the two germline ends. The CDR3 sequence is CATSRGDNSPLHF. The CDR3 DNA reads as TGTGCCACCTCGAGGGGGGACAATTCACCCCTCCACTTT.

Only a few counts were recorded for this clonotype. This rearrangement joins TRBV11-2 to TRBJ2-5; maybe TRBD1 (6 bases). The V and J ends lost 2 bases and 2 bases respectively, with 15 bases between them. Germline V gene lookup returns CDR1 SGHAT and CDR2 FQNNGV. CDR3 size: 16 residues. The chain's CDR3 is CASSLSPDRTQETQYF. Here the CDR3 DNA reads TGTGCCAGCAGCTTATCTCCAGACAGGACGCAAGAGACCCAGTACTTC. The complete variable domain, with remaining parts taken from reference TRBV11-2 and TRBJ2-5, reads EAGVAQSPRYKIIEKRQSVAFWCNPISGHATLYWYQQILGQGPKLLIQFQNNGVVDDSQLPKDRFSAERLKGVDSTLKIQPAKLEDSAVYLCASSLSPDRTQETQYFGPGTRLLVL.

This rearrangement joins TRBV20-1 to TRBJ2-3, with D possibly being TRBD2 (6 bases). Germline values: CDR1 DFQATT, CDR2 SNEGSKA (reference sequence). The CDR3 runs 14 residues. V was cut by 6 bases and J by 6 bases, with 19 bases left in between. CDR3 amino acids: CSAPEGGIHDTQYF. The CDR3 DNA reads as TGCAGTGCCCCAGAGGGCGGGATTCACGATACGCAGTATTTT.